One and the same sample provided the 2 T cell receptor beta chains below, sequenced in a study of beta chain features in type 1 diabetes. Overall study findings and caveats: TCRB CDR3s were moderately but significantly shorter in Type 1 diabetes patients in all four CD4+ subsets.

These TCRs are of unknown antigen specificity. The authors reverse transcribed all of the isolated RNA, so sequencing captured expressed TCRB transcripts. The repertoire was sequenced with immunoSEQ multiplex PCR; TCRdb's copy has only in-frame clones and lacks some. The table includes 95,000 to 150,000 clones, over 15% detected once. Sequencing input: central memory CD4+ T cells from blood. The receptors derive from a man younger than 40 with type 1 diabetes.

CDR3 loop: CASSPSGSGGAWGEQFF. DNA of the CDR3: TGCGCCAGCAGCCCCTCCGGGAGCGGGGGGGCCTGGGGTGAGCAGTTCTTC. The chain employs TRBV4-3 and TRBJ2-1, with TRBD2 identical over 10 bases. J lost 9 bases, V lost 4 bases, and 15 bases had no gene match. The germline gives CDR1 LGHNA, CDR2 YSLEER. There are 17 residues in the CDR3.

The CDR3 DNA is TGTGCCAGTAGCTCGCAAACTAGCGGGGGCACAGATACGCAGTATTTT. Amino acid sequence: CASSSQTSGGTDTQYF. The genes are TRBV19 and TRBJ2-3; 10 bases align to TRBD2. Per germline, CDR1 LNHDA and CDR2 SQIVND (reference sequence). The V and J ends lost 6 bases and 1 base, in that order; junction bases with no gene match: 7. The CDR3 loop spans 16 amino acids.